This T cell receptor beta chain originates from a study of graft-versus-host responses after intestinal transplantation. Turning to the study itself: Recipients obtained multivisceral, liver-intestinal, or isolated intestinal transplants. Anti-thymocyte globulin was used for induction in all recipients, who then took tacrolimus and steroids for roughly 3 years.

Intraepithelial lymphocytes and lamina propria lymphocytes were released through processing of graft tissue. In regard to this clone: What it binds is unknown.

The ends lost 0 bases at V and 6 bases at J; junction bases unmatched: 6. The CDR3 loop spans 15 amino acids. Study outcomes and limitations: Allograft clonal ratios (graft-versus-host to host-versus-graft) were high in patients who had graft-donor T cell macrochimerism. GvH clonotypes were identified within recipient marrow, with a subset emerging first in ileum or blood.

Clones were read by immunoSEQ multiplex PCR, and TCRdb kept only the in-frame ones, dropping some. The sample records about 60,000 clones, roughly 89% being singletons. This rearrangement joins TRBV6-7 to TRBJ2-7, with 9 bases aligning to TRBD1. TRBV6-7 is noted as an ORF with a role that remains uncertain. Sequencing was performed on ileum tissue, taken about 350 days after transplant. The origin of this receptor is a human patient who received an intestinal transplant, so some T cells may come from the graft donor. The CDR3 here is CASSYSTGQGPEQYF. The CDR3 region has the DNA TGTGCCAGCAGTTACTCAACGGGACAGGGCCCCGAGCAGTACTTC.